The present T cell receptor (beta chain) was sequenced within a study of T cells after yellow fever vaccination. Note on this clonotype: The junction and the germline gene differ at one end; a read error may be behind it.

Template-switching 5'RACE yielded the TCR cDNA; a universal primer site and UMIs were added in the process. MiXCR was run by TCRdb on the 5' RACE reads, yielding one entry per CDR3 protein. Found here are 350,000 to 550,000 distinct CDR3 sequences, under 20% of them singletons; the top ten hold over 15%. The CDR3 loop spans 13 amino acids. The V gene is TRBV12-3 or TRBV12-4, the J gene TRBJ1-4; D is possibly TRBD1 (5 bases). The input for sequencing was PBMCs, taken before the yellow fever booster vaccination. The TCR originated in a man aged 18 to 30 who received the YFV17D yellow fever vaccine. The CDR3 nucleotides are TGTGCCAGCAGTTCCCGGGACGGCCTGGATGAGCGGTTT. This sequence encodes CASSSRDGLDERF.